The next 5 T cell receptor beta chains were all read from a single sample in a study of siplizumab effects on memory and regulatory T cells. Only in-frame clones appear in the TCRdb table, and some are missing; sequencing was by immunoSEQ multiplex PCR. Altogether some 100,000 clones are present, 94% being singletons, with the ten largest covering over 1%. The material sequenced was non-Treg CD4+ T cells sorted from blood. The origin of the receptors is a human donor in good health.

This chain links TRBV19 with TRBJ2-6; 8 bases align to TRBD1. This CDR3 contains 16 residues. From germline, CDR1 is LNHDA and CDR2 SQIVND (reference sequence). Trimming took 6 bases from V and 1 from J; bases not matched to a gene: 5. The CDR3 DNA follows: TGTGCCAGTAGCAGGGGGCTTTTATCTGGGGCCAACGTCCTGACTTTC. This codes for CASSRGLLSGANVLTF. Full variable domain (outside the CDR3, taken from reference TRBV19 and TRBJ2-6): DGGITQSPKYLFRKEGQNVTLSCEQNLNHDAMYWYRQDPGQGLRLIYYSQIVNDFQKGDIAEGYSVSREKKESFPLTVTSAQKNPTAFYLCASSRGLLSGANVLTFGAGSRLTVL.

The chain has TRBV5-1 and TRBJ2-5, with 16 bases fitting TRBD2. Trimming removed 6 bases from V and 4 bases from J; junction bases left unmatched: 15. The CDR3 totals 19 residues. Per germline, CDR1 SGHRS and CDR2 YFSETQ. CDR3 amino acids: CASTSGTSGRALRRETQYF. The CDR3 nucleotides read TGCGCCAGCACCTCCGGGACTAGCGGGAGGGCCCTTCGTCGAGAGACCCAGTACTTC.

The chain joins TRBV5-4 to TRBJ2-2; 10 nucleotides align to TRBD2. The germline gives CDR1 SGHNT, CDR2 YYREEE (reference sequence). The J segment lost 7 bases and the V segment lost 4 bases, leaving 10 bases of the junction unmatched. The CDR3 has 16 amino acids. CDR3: CASSRELAGDIGELFF. The CDR3 region has the DNA TGTGCCAGCAGCCGCGAGCTAGCGGGAGATATCGGGGAGCTGTTTTTT.

This clone was detected a few times. Other DNA sequences in the same sample also yield this CDR3. The J gene is TRBJ2-6, the V gene TRBV28, with D hard to call. This CDR3 comprises 14 residues. Germline loops: CDR1 MDHEN, CDR2 SYDVKM. V was trimmed by 2 bases and J by 7 bases, leaving 9 bases between them. This CDR3 is CASSLMGFANVLTF. CDR3 coding DNA: TGTGCCAGCAGTTTAATGGGTTTTGCCAACGTCCTGACTTTC. The variable domain in full, with the rest retrieved from reference TRBV28 and TRBJ2-6, is DVKVTQSSRYLVKRTGEKVFLECVQDMDHENMFWYRQDPGLGLRLIYFSYDVKMKEKGDIPEGYSVSREKKERFSLILESASTNQTSMYLCASSLMGFANVLTFGAGSRLTVL.

J is TRBJ2-3 and V is TRBV14; D is ambiguous. Trimming took 0 bases from V and 0 from J, leaving 7 bases between them. CDR1 is SGHDN, CDR2 FVKESK, per germline. The length of the CDR3 is 15 residues. The CDR3 DNA sequence: TGTGCCAGCAGCCAAGATCCGACCAGCACAGATACGCAGTATTTT. It codes for CASSQDPTSTDTQYF.